This is a list of T cell receptor beta chains from one sample in a study of immune evolution from preneoplasia to lung adenocarcinoma. Generated by immunoSEQ multiplex PCR, the TCRdb table keeps only in-frame clones and is missing some. The sample comprises 15,000 or so clones, around 88% of which are singletons, and 2.5% to 3% rests with the top ten. The sample was FFPE invasive lung adenocarcinoma tissue. The source of these receptors is a person aged 70 to 79 with invasive lung adenocarcinoma. Each CDR3 is given with its conserved first and last residue. The order of the fields is clone size, V gene, D gene, J gene, CDR3 protein, CDR3 DNA. D genes are given only for firm matches. Clone size is given for some rows only: seen once, a few or many times, or a class if the clone is expanded.

>once|TRBV6-1|-|TRBJ2-4
CASSEVGFGLAKNIQYF
TGTGCCAGCAGTGAAGTGGGCTTTGGCCTAGCCAAAAACATTCAGTACTTC
>-|TRBV4-2|TRBD2|TRBJ2-1
CASSQATASGNNEQFF
TGTGCCAGCAGCCAAGCAACGGCTAGCGGGAACAATGAGCAGTTCTTC
>-|TRBV4-2|TRBD1|TRBJ2-1
CASSQDLDRGGRTINEQFF
TGTGCCAGCAGCCAAGATCTTGACAGGGGTGGACGAACGATCAATGAGCAGTTCTTC
>-|TRBV29-1|-|TRBJ1-2
CSVRQGDGYTF
TGCAGCGTTAGGCAGGGAGATGGCTACACCTTC
>-|TRBV5-1|-|TRBJ2-3
CASSESGTDTQYF
TGCGCCAGTTCCGAGTCGGGCACAGATACGCAGTATTTT
>few|TRBV4-1|TRBD2|TRBJ2-1
CASSPLAVGYNEQFF
TGCGCCAGCAGTCCTCTAGCGGTGGGCTACAATGAGCAGTTCTTC
>-|TRBV2|-|TRBJ1-2
CASSEALPYGYTF
TGTGCCAGCAGTGAAGCGCTTCCCTATGGCTACACCTTC
>-|TRBV11-2|-|TRBJ1-2
CASSPKGGPAYGYTF
TGTGCCAGCAGCCCTAAGGGGGGACCCGCCTATGGCTACACCTTC
>-|TRBV5-1|-|TRBJ1-3
CASSHGTATSGNTIYF
TGCGCCAGCAGCCACGGGACGGCGACCTCTGGAAACACCATATATTTT
>-|TRBV29-1|TRBD1|TRBJ1-2
CSVVGQGDYGYTF
TGCAGCGTTGTGGGACAGGGCGACTATGGCTACACCTTC
>-|TRBV30|-|TRBJ2-1
CAWNRGGDEQFF
TGTGCCTGGAACAGGGGAGGGGATGAGCAGTTCTTC
>-|TRBV9|-|TRBJ2-3
CASSADYPSTDTQYF
TGTGCCAGCAGCGCCGACTACCCCAGCACGGATACGCAGTATTTT
>-|TRBV28|-|TRBJ1-5
CASRYRGQPQHF
TGTGCCAGCAGATACCGGGGGCAGCCCCAGCATTTT
>-|TRBV4-1|-|TRBJ2-4
CASSQSTDYRVYIQYF
TGCGCCAGCAGCCAAAGCACCGACTATAGGGTATACATTCAGTACTTC
>-|TRBV6-1|TRBD1|TRBJ1-3
CASMEGAGNTIYF
TGTGCCAGCATGGAGGGGGCGGGAAACACCATATATTTT
>-|TRBV5-1|-|TRBJ2-7
CASSVSFSEQYF
TGCGCCAGCAGCGTGAGCTTTTCCGAGCAGTACTTC
>-|TRBV5-6|-|TRBJ1-5
CASSPGGGGNQPQHF
TGTGCCAGCTCCCCGGGTGGGGGTGGCAATCAGCCCCAGCATTTT
>-|TRBV6-5|-|TRBJ1-1
CASSTGQLNTEAFF
TGTGCCAGCAGTACGGGACAACTGAACACTGAAGCTTTCTTT
>-|TRBV28|-|TRBJ1-3
CASSTMNRAGNTIYF
TGTGCCAGCAGTACTATGAACAGGGCTGGAAACACCATATATTTT
>-|TRBV5-4|TRBD2|TRBJ2-2
CASSLGTSGGINTGELFF
TGTGCCAGCAGCCTCGGGACTAGCGGGGGTATAAACACCGGGGAGCTGTTTTTT
>-|TRBV9|-|TRBJ2-2
CASSAISGELFF
TGTGCCAGCAGCGCGATATCCGGGGAGCTGTTTTTT
>-|TRBV5-8|-|TRBJ1-1
CASGLSGNTEAFF
TGTGCCAGCGGACTTTCAGGGAACACTGAAGCTTTCTTT
>-|TRBV4-2|TRBD2|TRBJ2-5
CASSQEGLAGVLGETQYF
TGTGCCAGCAGCCAAGAAGGACTAGCGGGAGTTCTTGGCGAGACCCAGTACTTC
>-|TRBV7-9|-|TRBJ1-1
CASSLMVGDMNTEAFF
TGTGCCAGCAGCTTAATGGTCGGGGACATGAACACTGAAGCTTTCTTT
>-|TRBV9|-|TRBJ1-5
CASSVGSNQPQHF
TGTGCCAGCAGCGTAGGTAGCAATCAGCCCCAGCATTTT
>-|TRBV28|-|TRBJ1-4
CASTEQGGEKLFF
TGTGCCAGCACCGAGCAGGGTGGGGAAAAACTGTTTTTT
>-|TRBV18|TRBD2|TRBJ2-7
CASSPLREGEQYF
TGTGCCAGCTCACCACTTAGGGAGGGCGAGCAGTACTTC
>-|TRBV11-2|-|TRBJ2-7
CASSLQGHLYEQYF
TGTGCCAGCAGCTTGCAGGGCCATCTTTACGAGCAGTACTTC
>-|TRBV5-4|-|TRBJ1-1
CASSLKNIGGPNTEAFF
TGTGCCAGCAGCTTGAAGAATATAGGGGGGCCGAACACTGAAGCTTTCTTT
>-|TRBV2|TRBD2|TRBJ2-7
CASRESLAGERNEQYF
TGTGCCAGCAGGGAATCTCTAGCGGGAGAGAGAAACGAGCAGTACTTC
>-|TRBV7-9|-|TRBJ2-1
CASSSPLAGQFF
TGTGCCAGCAGCTCCCCACTAGCAGGGCAGTTCTTC
>-|TRBV30|-|TRBJ1-2
CAGGRSFYGYTF
TGTGCCGGGGGACGGTCCTTCTATGGCTACACCTTC
>-|TRBV28|-|TRBJ2-7
CASSYGGRGEQYF
TGTGCCAGCAGTTACGGAGGAAGGGGGGAGCAGTACTTC
>-|TRBV18|-|TRBJ2-1
CASSMGLDRGEQFF
TGTGCCAGCTCCATGGGACTGGACCGAGGTGAGCAGTTCTTC
>-|TRBV7-9|-|TRBJ2-3
CASSPPDSPSTDTQYF
TGTGCCAGCAGCCCACCGGACAGTCCAAGCACAGATACGCAGTATTTT
>-|TRBV19|TRBD1|TRBJ1-3
CASSTGQGSGNTIYF
TGTGCCAGTAGTACCGGACAGGGGTCTGGAAACACCATATATTTT
>-|TRBV2|-|TRBJ2-1
CASSEQRGTSYNEQFF
TGTGCCAGCAGTGAGCAACGGGGGACCTCCTACAATGAGCAGTTCTTC
>-|TRBV18|TRBD1|TRBJ2-7
CASSPRAGGTYEQYF
TGTGCCAGCTCACCACGTGCAGGGGGCACCTACGAGCAGTACTTC
>-|TRBV11-2|-|TRBJ1-2
CASSFLGDHYGYTF
TGTGCCAGCAGCTTTCTAGGAGACCACTATGGCTACACCTTC
>few|TRBV19|-|TRBJ2-3
CASSIPGFTDTQYF
TGTGCCAGTAGTATTCCAGGCTTCACAGATACGCAGTATTTT
>few|TRBV30|TRBD2|TRBJ2-5
CAWSLSGGVQETQYF
TGTGCCTGGAGTCTTAGCGGGGGGGTACAAGAGACCCAGTACTTC
>once|TRBV6-5|TRBD1|TRBJ2-7
CASRILTGEGEQYF
TGTGCCAGCAGAATACTGACAGGGGAAGGGGAGCAGTACTTC